This T cell receptor (beta chain) was identified in a study of blood T cell repertoires in COVID-19. Across the whole study: Samples representing acute and convalescent COVID-19 were sourced from the United States, Italy and Spain. T cells, B-cell-depleted T cells, or PBMCs provided the cDNA or gDNA that served as material.

The V and J ends lost 6 bases and 7 bases respectively, with 16 bases between them. Germline values: CDR1 MNHEY, CDR2 SMNVEV (reference sequence). The CDR3 is 15 residues long. Source study methods: It was from reference gene primer amplification that nucleated cell counts were estimated. TCRdb's table, derived via immunoSEQ multiplex PCR, lists solely in-frame clones and lacks some. V, J and clone size reflect that table, while D and trimming were determined from the DNA. The data hold approximately 100,000 clones, with around 81% observed a single time. The sequence was collected from a human donor in a cohort sampled during active COVID-19. The sample comprised peripheral blood. The gene calls are TRBV27 and TRBJ1-6; maybe TRBD1 (6 bases). CDR3 DNA: TGTGCCAGCAGGGCCAGGGGTGTTGGGAATTCACCCCTCCACTTT. It is translated as CASRARGVGNSPLHF.